Shown below are 4 T cell receptor beta chains from a single sample sequenced in a study of T cell responses to AZD1222 COVID-19 vaccine. Profiling relied on immunoSEQ multiplex PCR, and the TCRdb table lists in-frame clones only, not all of them. Among around 150,000 clones, around 94% were seen once, and the ten largest hold roughly 1.2%. Sequencing was performed on peripheral blood, taken on day 0 of AZD1222 vaccination. The origin of the receptors is an adult in good health.

The V gene is TRBV4-2, the J gene TRBJ2-1; 7 bases are shared with TRBD2. CDR1 and CDR2 (germline): LGHNA, YNFKEQ. The CDR3 spans 18 residues. Unmatched junction bases numbered 18, after V lost 4 bases and J lost 6 bases. DNA of the CDR3: TGTGCCAGCAGCCTCTGGGGTTTAGGGCGGGAGAGCAGCAATGAGCAGTTCTTC. It translates to CASSLWGLGRESSNEQFF.

The chain employs TRBV19 and TRBJ1-1; unclear D gene. Germline V lookup: CDR1 LNHDA, CDR2 SQIVND (reference sequence). Trimming removed 1 base at V and 5 bases at J, with 5 bases between. This CDR3 is built from 12 residues. CDR3 sequence (DNA): TGTGCCAGTAGTATAGGGGAGACTGAAGCTTTCTTT. The encoded protein is CASSIGETEAFF.

This chain links TRBV19 with TRBJ2-7; the D is unclear. V gave up 7 bases and J gave up 4 bases, with 17 bases separating them. CDR1 LNHDA and CDR2 SQIVND come from the germline V gene (reference sequence). The CDR3 is 14 residues long. CDR3 sequence reads: CASIGNPGLYEQYV. The CDR3 nucleotides are TGTGCCAGTATAGGCAACCCCGGCTTATACGAGCAGTACGTC.

The J gene is TRBJ1-1, the V gene TRBV5-4, with D unclear. The CDR3 is 12 amino acids. CDR1 and CDR2 (germline): SGHNT, YYREEE (reference sequence). Trimming took 3 bases from V and 1 from J, leaving 4 bases between them. CDR3 nucleotide sequence: TGTGCCAGCAGCTCCCCGAACACTGAAGCTTTCTTT. Translation: CASSSPNTEAFF.